Listed below are T cell receptor beta chains from one sample, sequenced in a study of regulatory T cells in long-lasting Graves disease. TCRdb re-derived calls from the multiplex PCR reads in MiXCR, one entry per CDR3 protein. The repertoire consists of 450,000 to 600,000 distinct CDR3 sequences, with roughly 13% occurring once and the leading ten covering about 10%. Another study also made use of these data, one on T cells in Graves' hyperthyroidism and ophthalmopathy.

The sample here was peripheral blood mononuclear cells (PBMCs), taken at new diagnosis, from a patient treated with antithyroid drugs. These receptors all stem from a man aged 30 to 39 with Graves disease. Both conserved end residues are part of each CDR3. A D gene is named only where the DNA matches it firmly. Clone size is stated in some rows and not others, as once, few, many or a class when expanded.

d_call j_call clone_size v_call cdr3_aa cdr3_nt
. TRBJ2-1 many TRBV27 CASSQLGLPNEQFF TGTGCCAGCAGCCAGCTCGGACTGCCCAATGAGCAGTTCTTC
. TRBJ2-3 many TRBV7-2 CASSLMRGDTQYF TGTGCCAGCAGCTTAATGAGAGGGGATACGCAGTATTTT
TRBD2 TRBJ2-6 few TRBV11-2 CASRRLAGPSSGANVLTF TGTGCCAGCAGGAGACTAGCGGGACCTTCTTCTGGGGCCAACGTCCTGACTTTC
. TRBJ2-6 . TRBV13 CASSLGGSSGANVLAF TGTGCCAGCAGCTTAGGGGGCAGCTCTGGGGCCAACGTCCTGGCTTTC
TRBD2 TRBJ2-1 many TRBV10-3 CAISGAGGGDEQFF TGTGCCATCAGCGGGGCGGGGGGTGGCGATGAGCAGTTCTTC
. TRBJ1-3 . TRBV3-1 CASSQGWDTRNTIYF TGTGCCAGCAGCCAAGGTTGGGACACCCGAAACACCATATATTTT
. TRBJ2-6 many TRBV2 CASTEVGLGSGANVLTF TGTGCCAGCACTGAAGTGGGGTTAGGCTCTGGGGCCAACGTCCTGACTTTC
. TRBJ2-1 many TRBV27 CASSLVFSDEQFF TGTGCCAGCAGTTTAGTATTCAGCGATGAGCAGTTCTTC
TRBD1 TRBJ2-4 . TRBV30 CAWSLSGGDIQYF TGTGCCTGGAGTTTGTCAGGGGGAGACATTCAGTACTTC
. TRBJ1-5 . TRBV5-6 CASSLGTSNQPQHF TGTGCCAGCAGTCTCGGGACGAGCAATCAGCCCCAGCATTTT
TRBD2 TRBJ2-4 . TRBV20-1 CSAIRLAGDNEQHF TGCAGTGCTATTCGACTAGCGGGAGACAATGAGCAGCACTTC
. TRBJ1-1 few TRBV2 CASTRAGTEAFF TGTGCCAGCACCCGGGCAGGGACTGAAGCTTTCTTT
. TRBJ2-7 . TRBV5-6 CASSYRARSREQYF TGTGCCAGCAGCTACCGGGCCCGCTCGCGGGAGCAGTACTTC
. TRBJ1-1 many TRBV13 CASSLVSAAFF TGTGCCAGCAGCTTGGTGTCGGCGGCTTTCTTT
. TRBJ2-3 many TRBV29-1 CSVVGVFTDTQYF TGCAGCGTTGTCGGGGTTTTCACAGATACGCAGTATTTT
TRBD2 TRBJ2-1 many TRBV5-1 CASRPSSGSIYEQFF TGCGCCAGCAGACCTTCTAGCGGGAGCATATATGAGCAGTTCTTC
. TRBJ2-2 many TRBV29-1 CSVEWGNTGELFF TGCAGCGTTGAGTGGGGGAACACCGGGGAGCTGTTTTTT
TRBD2 TRBJ2-3 many TRBV20-1 CSVRTSGSGDTQYF TGCAGTGTCAGGACTAGCGGGAGCGGCGATACGCAGTATTTT
TRBD2 TRBJ2-7 many TRBV27 CASFPGGRSYEQYF TGTGCCAGCTTTCCGGGAGGGAGATCCTACGAGCAGTACTTC
. TRBJ2-7 many TRBV9 CASSVGPGEAYEQYF TGTGCCAGCAGCGTAGGGCCAGGGGAAGCCTACGAGCAGTACTTC
TRBD1 TRBJ1-5 few TRBV27 CASRRQGNSNQPQHF TGTGCCAGCAGACGACAGGGGAATAGCAATCAGCCCCAGCATTTT
TRBD2 TRBJ2-7 . TRBV7-7 CASAPASGRIYEQYF TGTGCCAGCGCCCCAGCTAGCGGGAGAATTTACGAGCAGTACTTC
. TRBJ2-1 many TRBV14 CASSRVGGFFF TGTGCCAGCAGCCGCGTTGGGGGGTTTTTCTTC
. TRBJ2-3 few TRBV5-1 CASSLRDIDVDTQYF TGCGCCAGCAGCTTGAGGGACATTGACGTCGATACGCAGTATTTT
TRBD2 TRBJ2-1 many TRBV3-1 CASSRHPGTNLGEQFF TGTGCCAGCAGCCGACACCCCGGGACTAACCTTGGGGAGCAGTTCTTC
. TRBJ1-2 many TRBV12-3/TRBV12-4 CASSPQGISGGNYGYTF TGTGCCAGCAGTCCCCAGGGGATCTCGGGTGGGAACTATGGCTACACCTTC
TRBD1 TRBJ1-1 few TRBV7-9 CASGWTGAGDTEAFF TGTGCCAGCGGATGGACAGGGGCCGGGGACACTGAAGCTTTCTTT
. TRBJ1-3 many TRBV12-3/TRBV12-4 CASREPYSGNTIYF TGTGCCAGCCGGGAGCCTTACTCTGGAAACACCATATATTTT
. TRBJ1-5 many TRBV6-1 CASSPRELPQHF TGTGCCAGCAGTCCACGGGAATTGCCCCAGCATTTT